These 23 T cell receptor beta chains share one sample of origin, sequenced in a study of sequential checkpoint blockade in melanoma. Treatment specified: randomized to nivolumab then ipilimumab (arm A) or the reverse (arm B). The data were produced by immunoSEQ multiplex PCR, yet TCRdb's version contains in-frame clones alone and is incomplete. The data contain fewer than 20,000 clones, 45% to 65% of them singletons. The specimen comprised CD8+ T cells sorted from blood (inferred from file names), sampled from a patient given nivolumab and ipilimumab in sequence. The origin of the receptors is a human donor with melanoma.

The V call is TRBV4-2, the J call TRBJ1-4; the D gene is possibly TRBD1 (5 bases). Germline V gene data show CDR1 as LGHNA and CDR2 as YNFKEQ. The V end was cut by 5 bases, the J end by 1 base, with 17 bases between. The CDR3 covers 17 residues. The CDR3 loop reads CASSLVTEGVTNEKLFF. The CDR3 DNA reads as TGTGCCAGCAGCTTGGTTACGGAAGGGGTAACTAATGAAAAACTGTTTTTT.

The J gene is TRBJ1-1, the V gene TRBV5-1, with D tentatively TRBD1 (6 bases). This CDR3 is built from 15 residues. V was shortened by 1 base and J by 1 base, with 11 bases between the two germline ends. CDR1 SGHRS and CDR2 YFSETQ come from the germline V gene. CDR3 amino acids: CASSLWAGANTEAFF. The CDR3 coding sequence is TGCGCCAGCAGCTTGTGGGCAGGGGCGAACACTGAAGCTTTCTTT. The full variable domain, in which reference TRBV5-1 and TRBJ1-1 provide the parts outside the CDR3, is KAGVTQTPRYLIKTRGQQVTLSCSPISGHRSVSWYQQTPGQGLQFLFEYFSETQRNKGNFPGRFSGRQFSNSRSEMNVSTLELGDSALYLCASSLWAGANTEAFFGQGTRLTVV.

This rearrangement joins TRBV6-5 to TRBJ2-3; TRBD2 matches at 7 bases. The germline CDR1 and CDR2 sequences are MNHEY and SVGAGI. This CDR3 has 14 residues. After removal of 5 bases from V and 3 bases from J, the junction contained 5 bases not matched to a gene. CDR3 nucleotides: TGTGCCAGCAGTCGAAGCGGGGAAACAGATACGCAGTATTTT. Protein product: CASSRSGETDTQYF.

The chain recombines TRBV10-3 with TRBJ1-2, with D possibly matching TRBD1 (6 bases). This CDR3 comprises 16 residues. Germline CDR1 ENHRY, CDR2 SYGVKD. Trimming took 3 bases from V and 7 from J, leaving 21 bases between them. Written as DNA, the CDR3 is TGTGCCATCAGTGATCCCCGGACAGACCTGAGGGCTGGCTACACCTTC. Translation gives CAISDPRTDLRAGYTF.

The chain carries TRBV2 and TRBJ1-4; 8 nucleotides align to TRBD1. V lost 6 bases to trimming and J lost 7 bases; unmatched junction nucleotides: 7. This CDR3 comprises 14 residues. Germline loops: CDR1 SNHLY, CDR2 FYNNEI. Here the CDR3 reads CASRATGGSEKLFF. CDR3 nucleotides: TGTGCCAGCAGAGCTACAGGGGGGAGTGAAAAACTGTTTTTT.

This clone is termed medium-sized. The chain couples TRBV18 to TRBJ1-5; D may be TRBD1 (5 bases). Trimming cost V 5 bases and J 1 base, with 9 bases left between them. The CDR3 is 14 amino acids. From germline, CDR1 is KGHSH and CDR2 LQKENI. CDR3 protein: CASSVRQSNQPQHF. CDR3 bases: TGTGCCAGCTCAGTTAGACAGAGCAATCAGCCCCAGCATTTT.

This clone has just a few counts. V and J are TRBV28 and TRBJ1-1; D may be TRBD1 (6 bases). Trimming stripped 5 bases from V and 0 bases from J, with 13 bases between. CDR1 and CDR2 from the germline V gene are MDHEN and SYDVKM. The CDR3 is made up of 15 amino acids. CDR3 region: CASSPGGGLNTEAFF. For the CDR3, the DNA is TGTGCCAGCAGTCCTGGGGGGGGCTTGAACACTGAAGCTTTCTTT. The whole variable domain, remainder taken from reference TRBV28 and TRBJ1-1, is DVKVTQSSRYLVKRTGEKVFLECVQDMDHENMFWYRQDPGLGLRLIYFSYDVKMKEKGDIPEGYSVSREKKERFSLILESASTNQTSMYLCASSPGGGLNTEAFFGQGTRLTVV.

CDR3 region: CASSKLDKETQYF. CDR3 DNA: TGTGCCAGCAGTAAACTAGATAAAGAGACCCAGTACTTC. V is TRBV6-5 and J is TRBJ2-5, with D possibly being TRBD2 (5 bases). Per germline, CDR1 MNHEY and CDR2 SVGAGI. V lost 5 bases and J 3 bases, leaving 10 bases between the germline ends. This CDR3 is 13 amino acids long.

The chain's CDR3 is CARGDSSSYNEQFF. In DNA form, the CDR3 reads TGTGCCAGGGGGGACTCGAGCTCCTACAATGAGCAGTTCTTC. The chain couples TRBV2 to TRBJ2-1, with D possibly TRBD2 on 6 matching bases. The V gene lost 9 bases and the J gene lost 0 bases, with 12 bases spanning the gap. Germline CDR1 reads SNHLY; CDR2 reads FYNNEI. The CDR3 sequence is 14 residues long.

This clone is a singleton in its sample. The chain employs TRBV10-1 and TRBJ2-7, with 8 nucleotides matching TRBD2. The CDR3 runs to 23 residues. CDR1 WNHNN and CDR2 SYGVQD come from the germline V gene (reference sequence). With V trimmed by 0 bases and J by 0 bases, 25 bases remained unmatched. The CDR3 region is CASSESSGRRKGERTSSSYEQYF. As DNA, the CDR3 is TGCGCCAGCAGTGAGTCCTCGGGACGGCGGAAAGGGGAACGGACTAGCAGCTCCTACGAGCAGTACTTC.

This clone was found a few times. The V and J genes are TRBV6-5 and TRBJ2-7; 8 bases line up with TRBD2. The V segment lost 0 bases and the J segment 3 bases; nucleotides outside the gene matches: 7. The germline gives CDR1 MNHEY, CDR2 SVGAGI. CDR3 length: 16 amino acids. CDR3 sequence: CASSYSSGTVDYEQYF. The CDR3 DNA reads TGTGCCAGCAGTTACTCTAGCGGGACCGTCGACTACGAGCAGTACTTC.

By share, this clone counts as medium-sized. This chain uses TRBV7-2 with TRBJ1-2; D gene uncertain. V lost 1 base and J 0 bases, leaving 15 bases between the germline ends. This CDR3 region has 17 residues. Germline CDR1 and CDR2: SGHTA and FQGNSA. The CDR3 is CASSLGSGISANYGYTF. DNA for the CDR3: TGTGCCAGCAGCTTAGGGTCGGGGATATCAGCTAACTATGGCTACACCTTC.

With respect to this clone: One end of the junction does not line up with germline, which may come from a read error. The rearrangement uses TRBV19 and TRBJ2-1, with 11 bases aligning to TRBD1. This CDR3 has 15 residues. Germline V gene lookup returns CDR1 LNHDA and CDR2 SQIVND (reference sequence). DNA for the CDR3: TGTGCCAGTAGCATAGGGACAGGGGGATACAATGAGCAGTTCTTC. It is translated as CASSIGTGGYNEQFF.

This chain links TRBV4-1 with TRBJ1-5; D is uncertain. Germline V CDR1 and CDR2: MGHRA, YSYEKL. Trimming took off 4 bases at V and 6 bases at J, with 10 bases between the two ends. This CDR3 is built from 13 residues. The CDR3 DNA is TGCGCCAGCAGCCCCCTATTACGTCAGCCCCAGCATTTT. Amino acid sequence: CASSPLLRQPQHF.

This clone was counted a single time. The chain carries TRBV28 and TRBJ2-7; maybe TRBD2 (5 bases). The germline V gene has CDR1 MDHEN and CDR2 SYDVKM. V lost 3 bases, J lost 2 bases, and 8 bases lay in between. CDR3 length: 13 amino acids. The CDR3 DNA reads TGTGCCAGCAGTTTCGGGCGGGCCTACGAGCAGTACTTC. The encoded protein is CASSFGRAYEQYF.

This chain connects TRBV10-3 to TRBJ2-3; 12 positions match TRBD2. The CDR3 has 15 residues. Germline-derived CDR1 and CDR2 are ENHRY and SYGVKD. Trimming removed 7 bases from V and 6 bases from J; junction bases left unmatched: 8. CDR3 nucleotide sequence: TGTGCCATCAAAGAGACTAGCGGGGGCCATGATACGCAGTATTTT. The encoded protein is CAIKETSGGHDTQYF.

This chain uses TRBV7-6 with TRBJ2-7, with 7 bases that match TRBD1. The V gene end was trimmed by 5 bases and the J gene end by 3 bases; junction bases not matched to a gene: 4. This CDR3 has 13 amino acids. Germline CDR1 and CDR2: SGHVS and FNYEAQ. The CDR3 DNA is TGTGCCAGCAGCCCGGGACAGATCTACGAGCAGTACTTC. Translating it yields CASSPGQIYEQYF.

The chain is built from TRBV6-1 and TRBJ1-5, with D hard to call. The CDR3 loop spans 14 amino acids. Germline loops: CDR1 MNHNS, CDR2 SASEGT. The ends were cut back, 5 bases at V and 0 bases at J, with 8 bases in the middle. The CDR3 DNA is TGTGCCAGCAGTTTCCCGTTTAGCAATCAGCCCCAGCATTTT. Amino acid sequence: CASSFPFSNQPQHF.

This clone was picked up a small number of times. V is TRBV9 and J is TRBJ2-7; TRBD1 aligns across 9 bases. The V gene end was trimmed by 5 bases and the J gene end by 2 bases; junction bases not matched to a gene: 8. The CDR3 runs 15 residues. Looked up from germline, CDR1 is SGDLS and CDR2 is YYNGEE. In nucleotides, the CDR3 is TGTGCCAGCAGTCCCCTTGGGACAGGGACCTACGAGCAGTACTTC. Protein: CASSPLGTGTYEQYF.

This chain uses TRBV5-4 with TRBJ2-5, with D perhaps TRBD1 (6 bases). The end of the DNA fits TRBJ2-7 better, so the J call may be wrong. The CDR3 loop spans 14 amino acids. Germline CDR1 reads SGHNT; CDR2 reads YYREEE (reference sequence). The DNA for the CDR3 is TGTGCCAGCAGCCCTTCCGGGACAACCTACGAGCAGTACTTC. This sequence encodes CASSPSGTTYEQYF.

The V gene is TRBV30, the J gene TRBJ2-7; no reliable D call. V was trimmed by 2 bases and J by 0 bases, leaving 5 bases between them. In germline, CDR1 is GTSNPN, CDR2 SVGIG (reference sequence). This CDR3 is 12 amino acids long. The CDR3 region is CAWSFSSYEQYF. CDR3 coding DNA: TGTGCCTGGAGTTTCAGCTCCTACGAGCAGTACTTC.

The gene calls are TRBV7-2 and TRBJ1-1, with 8 bases aligning to TRBD1. CDR3 size: 15 residues. From germline, CDR1 is SGHTA and CDR2 FQGNSA. V trimming: 5 bases; J trimming: 4 bases; junction bases outside the gene matches: 9. CDR3: CASSPRTGWFTEAFF. In DNA, the CDR3 is TGTGCCAGCAGCCCCCGGACAGGGTGGTTCACTGAAGCTTTCTTT.

The gene calls are TRBV10-3 and TRBJ2-7; weak D call: TRBD2 (7 bases). Trimming shortened V by 3 bases and J by 6 bases, and 15 bases separated the two germline ends. The length of the CDR3 is 14 residues. Germline V gene lookup returns CDR1 ENHRY and CDR2 SYGVKD. CDR3 sequence: CAISDPGGRGEQYF. DNA of the CDR3: TGTGCCATCAGTGATCCGGGGGGCCGGGGCGAGCAGTACTTC.